This TCR beta chain comes out of a study of technical replicates of blood from a handful of donors. This CDR3 comprises 12 residues. CDR1 and CDR2 (germline): SQVTM, ANQGSEA. V shed 6 bases, J shed 1 base, and the junction held 0 bases outside the gene matches. Produced via immunoSEQ multiplex PCR; TCRdb's table is partial and in-frame only. Seen here are over 60,000 clones, nearly 90% observed once, and the top ten hold 4.8%. V is TRBV29-1 and J is TRBJ1-1; TRBD1 matches at 9 bases. The sample taken for sequencing was PBMCs. This TCR came from a human donor in good health. Some clones in this sample may be carry-over from other donors' samples. The CDR3, as DNA: TGCAGCGTGGGACAGGGGAACACTGAAGCTTTCTTT. It is translated as CSVGQGNTEAFF.